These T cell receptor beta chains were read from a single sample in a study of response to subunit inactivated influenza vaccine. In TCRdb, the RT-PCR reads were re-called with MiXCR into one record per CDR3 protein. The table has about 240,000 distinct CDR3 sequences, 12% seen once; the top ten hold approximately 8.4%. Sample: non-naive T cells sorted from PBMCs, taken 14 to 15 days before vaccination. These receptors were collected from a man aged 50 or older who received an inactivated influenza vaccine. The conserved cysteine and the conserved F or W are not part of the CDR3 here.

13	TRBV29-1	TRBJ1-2	SVGADRGQNYGYT
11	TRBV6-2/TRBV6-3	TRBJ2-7	ASHRDWAYEQY
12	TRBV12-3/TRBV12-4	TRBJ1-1	ASSFLGGDTEAF
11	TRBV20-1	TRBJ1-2	SADGGVNYGYT
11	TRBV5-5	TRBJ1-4	ASSVRQEGKLF
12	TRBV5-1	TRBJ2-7	ASSAGDRAGEQY
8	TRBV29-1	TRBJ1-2	SVDGGGYT
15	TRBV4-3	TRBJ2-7	ASSQAEEGLAEYEQY
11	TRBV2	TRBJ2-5	ASSWAAQETQY
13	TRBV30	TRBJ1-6	AWSMGQGNNSPLH
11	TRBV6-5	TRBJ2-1	ASSYRIGGEQF
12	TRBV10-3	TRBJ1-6	AIAGQTANSPLH
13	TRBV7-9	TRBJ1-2	ASSGHLPGNYGYT
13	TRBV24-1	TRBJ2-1	ATSDPGPQGNEQF
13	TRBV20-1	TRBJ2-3	SAGLSYSPTDTQY
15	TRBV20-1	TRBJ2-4	SATGPRDRAAKNIQY
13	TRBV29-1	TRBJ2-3	SARSGEALSGTQY
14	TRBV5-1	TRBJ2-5	ASSSTGVSFQETQY
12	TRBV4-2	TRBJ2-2	ASSRSGRAGELF
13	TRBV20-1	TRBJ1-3	SARVTQLSGNTIY
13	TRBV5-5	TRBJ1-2	ASSSQPTGRGGYT
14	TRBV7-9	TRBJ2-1	ASSPNRGRGPNEQF
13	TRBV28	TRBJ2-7	ASSFGDRGTYEQY
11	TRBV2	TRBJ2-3	ASGTSGLSTQY
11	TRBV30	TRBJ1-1	AWSVRENTEAF
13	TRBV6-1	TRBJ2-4	ASSEPGTAKNIQY
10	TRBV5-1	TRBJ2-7	ASRASSYEQY
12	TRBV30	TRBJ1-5	AWSYRDSNQPQH
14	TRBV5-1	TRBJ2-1	ASSTRGTGSYNEQF
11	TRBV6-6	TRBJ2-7	ASSLLLAYEQY
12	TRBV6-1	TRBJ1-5	AAWTGYSNQPQH
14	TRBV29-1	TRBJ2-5	SVETGAPGGQETQY
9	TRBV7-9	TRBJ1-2	ASSLSRGYT
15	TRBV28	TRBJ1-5	ASSSTLTQGGNQPQH
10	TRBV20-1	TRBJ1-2	SVFQGSVGYT
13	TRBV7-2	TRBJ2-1	ASSLALGGGAKRF
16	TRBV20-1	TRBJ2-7	SARDYRSTGTGYYEQY
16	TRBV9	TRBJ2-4	ASSRGLAGLLAKNIQY
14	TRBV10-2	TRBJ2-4	ASSDDTRLAKNIQY
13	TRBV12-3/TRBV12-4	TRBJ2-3	ASSFRESSTDTQY
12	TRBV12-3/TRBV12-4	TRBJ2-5	ASMGDRVQETQY
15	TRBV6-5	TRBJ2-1	ASSYSFSRSSYNEQF
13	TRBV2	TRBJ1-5	ASRLDQISNQPQH
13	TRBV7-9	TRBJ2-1	ASSTNRDKYNEQF
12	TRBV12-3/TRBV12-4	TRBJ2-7	ASSFGQGRYEQY
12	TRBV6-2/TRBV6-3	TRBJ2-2	ASSTQGITGELF
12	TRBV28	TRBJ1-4	ASSPAGPWEKLF
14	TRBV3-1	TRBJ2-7	ASSPTPGLVSYEQY
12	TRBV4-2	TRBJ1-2	ASSRTGGDGGYT
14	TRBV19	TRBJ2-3	ASSHSAGVSTDTQY
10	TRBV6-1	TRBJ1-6	ATQRQASPLH
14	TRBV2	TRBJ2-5	ASSRIGARGLKTQY
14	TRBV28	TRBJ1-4	ASSLSRTGLNEKLF
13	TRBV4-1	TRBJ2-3	ASSRVAGSADTQY
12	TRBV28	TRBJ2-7	ASSQQETPYEQY
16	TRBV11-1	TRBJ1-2	ASSLAPGQGGEGYGYT
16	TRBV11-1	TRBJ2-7	ASSPLFAGGPESYEQY
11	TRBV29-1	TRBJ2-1	SVELSSGNEQF